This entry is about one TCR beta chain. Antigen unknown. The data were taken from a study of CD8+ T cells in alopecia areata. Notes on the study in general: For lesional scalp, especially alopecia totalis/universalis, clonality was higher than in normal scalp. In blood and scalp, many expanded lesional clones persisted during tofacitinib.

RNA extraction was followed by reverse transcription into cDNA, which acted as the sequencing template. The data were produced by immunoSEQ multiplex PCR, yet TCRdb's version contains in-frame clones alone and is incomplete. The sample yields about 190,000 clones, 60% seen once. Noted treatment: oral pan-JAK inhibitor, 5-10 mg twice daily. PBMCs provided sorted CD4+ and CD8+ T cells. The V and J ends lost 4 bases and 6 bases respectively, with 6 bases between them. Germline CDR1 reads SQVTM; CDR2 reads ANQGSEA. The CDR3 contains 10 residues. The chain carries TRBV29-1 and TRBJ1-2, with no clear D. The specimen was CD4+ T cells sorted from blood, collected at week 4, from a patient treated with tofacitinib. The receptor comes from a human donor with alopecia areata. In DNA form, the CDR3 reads TGCAGCGTTGGGCAGAATGGCTACACCTTC. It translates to CSVGQNGYTF.